Below, 17 T cell receptor beta chains from the same sample are listed, as sequenced in a study of T cell responses to AZD1222 COVID-19 vaccine. Profiling relied on immunoSEQ multiplex PCR, and the TCRdb table lists in-frame clones only, not all of them. The sample records about 170,000 clones, 75% to 90% being singletons. Specimen: peripheral blood, collected on day 0 of AZD1222 vaccination. The receptors come from an adult in good health.

The chain uses TRBV14 and TRBJ1-5; D is perhaps TRBD1 (6 bases). V lost 4 bases to trimming and J lost 7 bases, with 11 bases between them. The CDR3 covers 13 residues. The germline V gene has CDR1 SGHDN and CDR2 FVKESK. The CDR3: CASSLSTGQPQHF. The CDR3 region has the DNA TGTGCCAGCAGCCTTTCGACAGGACAGCCCCAGCATTTT.

The chain uses TRBV4-3 and TRBJ2-7, with a possible D match to TRBD2 (5 bases). The germline CDR1 and CDR2 sequences are LGHNA and YSLEER. The germline V and J ends were trimmed by 0 bases and 2 bases, with 5 bases remaining between them. The CDR3 spans 13 residues. The CDR3 region is CASSQDGAYEQYF. CDR3 sequence (DNA): TGCGCCAGCAGCCAAGACGGGGCCTACGAGCAGTACTTC.

The chain uses TRBV18 and TRBJ2-2; perhaps TRBD2 as D (6 bases). Trimming left V 4 bases short and J 4 bases short, with 22 bases between. This CDR3 region has 18 residues. Per germline, CDR1 KGHSH and CDR2 LQKENI. CDR3 nucleotide sequence: TGTGCCAGCTCACGAACGACTTCGCTGGGGGGAGGCACCGGGGAGCTGTTTTTT. It codes for CASSRTTSLGGGTGELFF.

The rearrangement joins TRBV9 to TRBJ1-1, with D tentatively TRBD1 (6 bases). V was cut by 3 bases and J by 2 bases, with 14 bases left in between. Germline-derived CDR1 and CDR2 are SGDLS and YYNGEE. This CDR3 is built from 15 residues. The CDR3 here is CASSEGDGLNTEAFF. In DNA, the CDR3 is TGTGCCAGCAGCGAGGGGGACGGCCTCAACACTGAAGCTTTCTTT.

The gene calls are TRBV5-6 and TRBJ1-1, with D perhaps TRBD1 (6 bases). This CDR3 has 13 amino acids. The V gene lost 3 bases and the J gene lost 10 bases, with 16 bases spanning the gap. The germline V gene encodes CDR1 SGHDT and CDR2 YYEEEE. The DNA for the CDR3 is TGTGCCAGCAGCTCTGGACTTCGACAGGCAGCTTTCTTT. It translates to CASSSGLRQAAFF. Full variable domain (rest looked up from reference TRBV5-6 and TRBJ1-1): DAGVTQSPTHLIKTRGQQVTLRCSPKSGHDTVSWYQQALGQGPQFIFQYYEEEERQRGNFPDRFSGHQFPNYSSELNVNALLLGDSALYLCASSSGLRQAAFFGQGTRLTVV.

In nucleotides, the CDR3 is TGTGCCAGCAGCGTAAGGGGGAGCTCCTACAATGAGCAGTTCTTC. Translating gives CASSVRGSSYNEQFF. The chain uses TRBV6-5 and TRBJ2-1, with D perhaps TRBD1 (6 bases). Trimming stripped 6 bases from V and 0 bases from J, with 12 bases between. Germline V gene lookup returns CDR1 MNHEY and CDR2 SVGAGI. The CDR3 length is 15 residues.

The rearrangement uses TRBV24-1 and TRBJ2-5, with D perhaps TRBD1 or TRBD2 (5 bases each). V shed 2 bases and J shed 0 bases, with 9 bases lying between them. This CDR3 contains 15 residues. Germline CDR1 and CDR2: KGHDR and SFDVKD. CDR3 nucleotides: TGTGCCACCAGTGATTCGGGACCGAACCAAGAGACCCAGTACTTC. Amino acids: CATSDSGPNQETQYF.

J is TRBJ2-7 and V is TRBV6-2 or TRBV6-3; D call uncertain. The CDR3 has 12 residues. Germline V gene data show CDR1 as MNHEY and CDR2 as SVGEGT. V gave up 0 bases and J gave up 2 bases, with 2 bases separating them. CDR3 bases: TGTGCCAGCAGTTACTCTACCTACGAGCAGTACTTC. This sequence encodes CASSYSTYEQYF.

This clone has more than one count but fewer than ten. The chain has TRBV19 and TRBJ1-5; weak D call: TRBD1 (5 bases). V was trimmed by 7 bases and J by 7 bases, leaving 26 bases between them. The CDR3 has 17 amino acids. In germline, CDR1 is LNHDA, CDR2 SQIVND (reference sequence). As DNA, the CDR3 is TGTGCCAGTACCTTAGGGGACGGGATCCTCTTAGGGCAGCCCCAGCATTTT. Its protein product is CASTLGDGILLGQPQHF.

This rearrangement joins TRBV5-5 to TRBJ1-2, with D perhaps matching TRBD1 (5 bases). The V gene lost 4 bases and the J gene lost 6 bases, with 19 bases spanning the gap. CDR3 size: 15 residues. In germline, CDR1 is SGHKS, CDR2 YYEKEE (reference sequence). The CDR3 DNA follows: TGTGCCAGCAGCGACTCGGCAGGGTTCGAGGATGGCTACACCTTC. It specifies CASSDSAGFEDGYTF.

The CDR3 DNA reads as TGTGCCAGCAGCTTGGGGAATTGGCAGCCCCAGCATTTT. Translated: CASSLGNWQPQHF. This sequence joins TRBV11-1 and TRBJ1-5; D uncertain. In germline, CDR1 is SGHAT, CDR2 FQDESV (reference sequence). Trimming removed 3 bases from V and 7 bases from J, with 10 bases in between. The CDR3 extends over 13 amino acids.

This chain uses TRBV4-3 with TRBJ1-5; TRBD1 matches 8 bases. Trimming at V came to 2 bases and at J to 3 bases, leaving 3 bases not matched to a gene. The CDR3 length is 15 residues. Germline V gene sequence: CDR1 LGHNA, CDR2 YSLEER. The CDR3 region is CASSQWTGSNQPQHF. CDR3 coding DNA: TGCGCCAGCAGCCAATGGACAGGGTCCAATCAGCCCCAGCATTTT.

This chain joins TRBV27 and TRBJ2-2; possible D gene TRBD2, 6 bases. The germline V gene has CDR1 MNHEY and CDR2 SMNVEV (reference sequence). This CDR3 has 14 residues. V lost 3 bases and J lost 6, with 11 bases in between. The DNA for the CDR3 is TGTGCCAGCAGTTTCCGGGGGAGTTCCGGGGAGCTGTTTTTT. Encoded protein: CASSFRGSSGELFF.

The V call is TRBV20-1, the J call TRBJ1-6; a possible D gene is TRBD1 (5 bases). The V and J ends lost 7 bases and 6 bases respectively, with 7 bases between them. Germline V gene lookup returns CDR1 DFQATT and CDR2 SNEGSKA (reference sequence). There are 11 residues in the CDR3. CDR3 sequence (DNA): TGCAGTGTCGACAGTAATTCACCCCTCCACTTT. Its protein is CSVDSNSPLHF.

The chain joins TRBV3-1 (or the pseudogene TRBV3-2) to TRBJ1-6, with D perhaps matching TRBD1 (5 bases). The ends were cut back, 1 base at V and 11 bases at J, with 15 bases in the middle. The length of the CDR3 is 15 residues. Germline CDR1 is LGHDT and CDR2 is YNNKEL (reference sequence). The CDR3 sequence: CASSQVPGTGAPLHF. The CDR3 bases are TGTGCCAGCAGCCAAGTCCCGGGAACGGGGGCACCCCTCCACTTT.

The V call is TRBV28, the J call TRBJ1-2; 9 nucleotides match TRBD1. The CDR3 spans 15 residues. V gave up 5 bases and J gave up 2 bases; unmatched junction bases: 6. The V gene's germline CDR1 is MDHEN and CDR2 SYDVKM. Here the CDR3 reads CASSGSGTGNYGYTF. CDR3 DNA: TGTGCCAGCAGTGGATCCGGGACAGGGAACTATGGCTACACCTTC.

The rearrangement joins TRBV18 to TRBJ1-2, with D possibly matching TRBD1 (6 bases). V was cut by 2 bases and J by 5 bases, with 12 bases left in between. Germline V gene data show CDR1 as KGHSH and CDR2 as LQKENI. CDR3 length: 14 residues. CDR3 region: CASSPSRTEYGYTF. In DNA form, the CDR3 reads TGTGCCAGCTCACCAAGTAGGACAGAATATGGCTACACCTTC. Full variable domain (outside the CDR3, taken from reference TRBV18 and TRBJ1-2): NAGVMQNPRHLVRRRGQEARLRCSPMKGHSHVYWYRQLPEEGLKFMVYLQKENIIDESGMPKERFSAEFPKEGPSILRIQQVVRGDSAAYFCASSPSRTEYGYTFGSGTRLTVV.